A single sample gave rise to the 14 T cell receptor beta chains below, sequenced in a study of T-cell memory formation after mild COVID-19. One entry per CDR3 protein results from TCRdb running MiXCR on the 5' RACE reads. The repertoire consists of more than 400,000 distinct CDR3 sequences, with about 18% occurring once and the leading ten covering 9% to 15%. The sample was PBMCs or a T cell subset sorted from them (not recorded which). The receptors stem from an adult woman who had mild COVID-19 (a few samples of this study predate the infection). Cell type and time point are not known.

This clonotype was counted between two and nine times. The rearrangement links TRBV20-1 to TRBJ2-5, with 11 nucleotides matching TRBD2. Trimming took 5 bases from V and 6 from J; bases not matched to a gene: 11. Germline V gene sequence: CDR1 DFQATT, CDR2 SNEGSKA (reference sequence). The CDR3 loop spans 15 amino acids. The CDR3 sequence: CSALPLAGGWKTQYF. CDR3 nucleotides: TGCAGTGCTCTACCCCTAGCGGGAGGTTGGAAGACCCAGTACTTC.

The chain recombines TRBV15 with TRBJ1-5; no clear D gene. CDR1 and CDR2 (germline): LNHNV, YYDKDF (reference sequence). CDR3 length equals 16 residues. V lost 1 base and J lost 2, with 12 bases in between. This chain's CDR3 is CATSRGFDTGNQPQHF. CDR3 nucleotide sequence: TGTGCCACCAGCAGAGGTTTCGACACAGGCAATCAGCCCCAGCATTTT.

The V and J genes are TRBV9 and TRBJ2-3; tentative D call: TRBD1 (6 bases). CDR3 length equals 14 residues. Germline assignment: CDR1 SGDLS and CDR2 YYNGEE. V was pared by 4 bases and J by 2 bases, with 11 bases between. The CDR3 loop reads CASSLRDNTDTQYF. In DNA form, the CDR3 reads TGTGCCAGCAGCCTCCGGGACAACACAGATACGCAGTATTTT.

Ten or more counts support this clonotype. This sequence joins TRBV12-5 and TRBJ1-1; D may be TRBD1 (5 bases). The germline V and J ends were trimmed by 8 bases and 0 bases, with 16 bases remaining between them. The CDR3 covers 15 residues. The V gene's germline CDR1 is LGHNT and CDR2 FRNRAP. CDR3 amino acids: CASRRGPGLNTEAFF. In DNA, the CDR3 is TGTGCTAGTCGCCGGGGACCGGGTCTGAACACTGAAGCTTTCTTT.

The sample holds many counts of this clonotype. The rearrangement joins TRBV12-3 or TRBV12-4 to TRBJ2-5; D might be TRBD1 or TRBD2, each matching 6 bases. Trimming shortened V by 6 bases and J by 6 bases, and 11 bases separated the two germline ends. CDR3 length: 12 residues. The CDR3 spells CASRQGRQTQYF. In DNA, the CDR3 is TGTGCCAGCAGGCAGGGGAGGCAGACCCAGTACTTC.

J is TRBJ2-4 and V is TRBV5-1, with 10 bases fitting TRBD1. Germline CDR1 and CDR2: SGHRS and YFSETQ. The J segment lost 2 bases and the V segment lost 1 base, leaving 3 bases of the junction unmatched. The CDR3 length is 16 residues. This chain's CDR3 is CASSLPGQGTKNIQYF. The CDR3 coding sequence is TGCGCCAGCAGCTTGCCGGGACAGGGGACCAAAAACATTCAGTACTTC.

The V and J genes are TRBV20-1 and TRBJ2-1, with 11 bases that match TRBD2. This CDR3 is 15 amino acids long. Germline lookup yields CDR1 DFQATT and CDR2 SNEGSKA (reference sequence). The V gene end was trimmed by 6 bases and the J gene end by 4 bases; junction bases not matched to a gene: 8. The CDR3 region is CSALGLAATYNEQFF. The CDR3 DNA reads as TGCAGTGCGTTGGGACTAGCGGCAACTTACAATGAGCAGTTCTTC.

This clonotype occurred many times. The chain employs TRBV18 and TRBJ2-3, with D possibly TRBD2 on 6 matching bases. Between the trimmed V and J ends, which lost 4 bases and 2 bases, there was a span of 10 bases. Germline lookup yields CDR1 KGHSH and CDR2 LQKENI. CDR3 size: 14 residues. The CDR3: CASSHGSPTDTQYF. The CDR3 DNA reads TGTGCCAGCTCACACGGGAGTCCCACAGATACGCAGTATTTT.

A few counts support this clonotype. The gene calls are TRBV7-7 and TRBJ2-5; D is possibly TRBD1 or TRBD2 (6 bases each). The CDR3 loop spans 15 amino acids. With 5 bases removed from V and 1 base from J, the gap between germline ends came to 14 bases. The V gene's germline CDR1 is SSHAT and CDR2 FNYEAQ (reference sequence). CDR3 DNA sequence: TGTGCCAGCAGCACGCGGGGACAAGCCCAAGAGACCCAGTACTTC. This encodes CASSTRGQAQETQYF.

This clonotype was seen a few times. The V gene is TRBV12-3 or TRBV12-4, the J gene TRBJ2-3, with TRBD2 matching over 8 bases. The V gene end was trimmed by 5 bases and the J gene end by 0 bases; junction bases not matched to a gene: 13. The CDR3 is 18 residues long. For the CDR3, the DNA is TGTGCCAGCAGTCCTGGATTAGCGGGGCCAAAAAGCACAGATACGCAGTATTTT. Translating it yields CASSPGLAGPKSTDTQYF.

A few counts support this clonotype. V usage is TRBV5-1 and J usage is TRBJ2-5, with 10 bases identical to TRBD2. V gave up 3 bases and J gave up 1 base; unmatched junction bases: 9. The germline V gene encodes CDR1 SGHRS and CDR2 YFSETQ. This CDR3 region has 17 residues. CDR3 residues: CASSWLTSGVSQETQYF. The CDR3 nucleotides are TGCGCCAGCAGCTGGCTAACTAGCGGGGTTTCCCAAGAGACCCAGTACTTC.

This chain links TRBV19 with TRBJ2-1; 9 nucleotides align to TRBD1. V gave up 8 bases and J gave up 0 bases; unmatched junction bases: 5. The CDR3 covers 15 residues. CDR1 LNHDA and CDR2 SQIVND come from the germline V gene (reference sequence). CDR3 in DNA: TGTGCCAGTCGGGACAGGGACGGCTCCTACAATGAGCAGTTCTTC. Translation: CASRDRDGSYNEQFF.

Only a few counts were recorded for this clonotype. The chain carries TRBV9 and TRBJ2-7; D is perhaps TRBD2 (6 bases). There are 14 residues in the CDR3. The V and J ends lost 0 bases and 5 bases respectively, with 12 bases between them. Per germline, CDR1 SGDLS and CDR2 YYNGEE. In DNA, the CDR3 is TGTGCCAGCAGCGTAGGACTAGGCACCCACGAGCAGTACTTC. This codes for CASSVGLGTHEQYF.

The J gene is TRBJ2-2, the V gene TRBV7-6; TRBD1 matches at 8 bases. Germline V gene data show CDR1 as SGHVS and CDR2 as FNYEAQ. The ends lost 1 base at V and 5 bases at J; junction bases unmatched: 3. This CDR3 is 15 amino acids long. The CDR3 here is CASSLGTGLTGELFF. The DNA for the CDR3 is TGTGCCAGCAGCTTAGGGACAGGGCTGACCGGGGAGCTGTTTTTT.